Following are 20 T cell receptor beta chains from one sample sequenced in a study of shared clonotypes between healthy human individuals. Profiled with immunoSEQ multiplex PCR; TCRdb holds only in-frame clones, not every one. The repertoire holds around 2.5 million clones, with 80% to 95% as singletons. Source material: naive CD4+ T cells from PBMCs. The sample's subset: CD45RA+ positively selected. The receptors were sampled from a man between 18 and 29 years old in good health. Some clones in this sample may be carry-over from other donors' samples.

The rearrangement links TRBV11-2 to TRBJ2-1; TRBD1 is a possible D gene (7 bases). This CDR3 has 15 residues. Per germline, CDR1 SGHAT and CDR2 FQNNGV. V was shortened by 0 bases and J by 2 bases, with 8 bases between the two germline ends. The CDR3 loop is CASSLDRGAYNEQFF. The CDR3 DNA reads TGTGCCAGCAGCTTAGACAGGGGGGCCTACAATGAGCAGTTCTTC.

The V and J genes are TRBV5-5 and TRBJ2-7, with D possibly matching TRBD1 (5 bases). From germline, CDR1 is SGHKS and CDR2 YYEKEE (reference sequence). The V end lost 3 bases, the J end lost 2 bases, and 12 bases lay between the germline ends. CDR3 length: 14 amino acids. The CDR3 is CASSSILGPYEQYF. CDR3 coding DNA: TGTGCCAGCAGCTCGATTCTGGGGCCCTACGAGCAGTACTTC.

This clone is a singleton in its sample. The chain recombines TRBV5-1 with TRBJ1-1; perhaps TRBD1 as D (5 bases). Germline lookup yields CDR1 SGHRS and CDR2 YFSETQ. The CDR3 length is 15 residues. Trimming removed 1 base at V and 1 base at J, with 11 bases between. The CDR3 reads CASSLSGGGNTEAFF. DNA of the CDR3: TGCGCCAGCAGCTTGAGCGGGGGTGGGAACACTGAAGCTTTCTTT. Full variable domain (rest looked up from reference TRBV5-1 and TRBJ1-1): KAGVTQTPRYLIKTRGQQVTLSCSPISGHRSVSWYQQTPGQGLQFLFEYFSETQRNKGNFPGRFSGRQFSNSRSEMNVSTLELGDSALYLCASSLSGGGNTEAFFGQGTRLTVV.

In the case of this clone: The same CDR3 also results from other DNA sequences found in this sample. The rearrangement uses TRBV6-5 and TRBJ2-7; D is ambiguous. Germline assignment: CDR1 MNHEY and CDR2 SVGAGI. V lost 2 bases, J lost 5 bases, and 4 bases lay in between. This CDR3 contains 11 residues. The CDR3 coding sequence is TGTGCCAGCAGTTACGGTCACGAGCAGTACTTC. It yields the protein CASSYGHEQYF.

The chain links TRBV5-4 to TRBJ2-3, with D possibly being TRBD1 or TRBD2 (5 bases each). V was shortened by 8 bases and J by 0 bases, with 13 bases between the two germline ends. CDR1 and CDR2 from the germline V gene are SGHNT and YYREEE (reference sequence). This CDR3 spans 14 amino acids. The CDR3 sequence is CASTFEGSTDTQYF. Here the CDR3 DNA reads TGTGCCAGTACATTTGAGGGGAGCACAGATACGCAGTATTTT.

The CDR3, as DNA: TGCGCCAGCAGCCAACTGGGACTGCCGACCTACGAGCAGTACTTC. Translation gives CASSQLGLPTYEQYF. V gene TRBV4-1 combines with J gene TRBJ2-7; D may be TRBD2 (6 bases). From germline, CDR1 is MGHRA and CDR2 YSYEKL. Trimming shortened V by 2 bases and J by 2 bases, and 13 bases separated the two germline ends. This CDR3 has 15 amino acids.

To note about this clone: Distinct nucleotide sequences in the sample also encode this CDR3. The V call is TRBV5-8, the J call TRBJ2-1; D is unresolved. The CDR3 totals 15 residues. Germline lookup yields CDR1 SGHTS and CDR2 YDEGEE. Trimming removed 0 bases at V and 4 bases at J, with 11 bases between. CDR3 sequence: CASSLAGLSYNEQFF. The CDR3 nucleotides are TGTGCCAGCAGCTTGGCCGGTCTGTCTTACAATGAGCAGTTCTTC. Supplemented by reference TRBV5-8 and TRBJ2-1, the full variable domain reads EAGVTQSPTHLIKTRGQQATLRCSPISGHTSVYWYQQALGLGLQFLLWYDEGEERNRGNFPPRFSGRQFPNYSSELNVNALELEDSALYLCASSLAGLSYNEQFFGPGTRLTVL.

V is TRBV18 and J is TRBJ1-3; D gene uncertain. The CDR3 is 15 amino acids. The germline gives CDR1 KGHSH, CDR2 LQKENI. V was trimmed by 0 bases and J by 2 bases, leaving 8 bases between them. As DNA, the CDR3 is TGTGCCAGCTCACCACCAATGGAACCTGGAAACACCATATATTTT. Its protein product is CASSPPMEPGNTIYF.

This chain links TRBV7-9 with TRBJ2-3; 12 bases map to TRBD2. J gave up 2 bases and V 5 bases, and 5 bases lay outside the gene matches. The germline gives CDR1 SEHNR, CDR2 FQNEAQ (reference sequence). The CDR3 sequence is 16 residues long. CDR3 nucleotides: TGTGCCAGCAGCCGACGGACTAGCGGGGACACAGATACGCAGTATTTT. Translation gives CASSRRTSGDTDTQYF.

V and J are TRBV7-9 and TRBJ1-2; D gene unclear. Germline values: CDR1 SEHNR, CDR2 FQNEAQ (reference sequence). Trimming removed 2 bases at V and 0 bases at J, with 13 bases between. This CDR3 is built from 16 residues. The CDR3 loop reads CASSLSIRQTNYGYTF. CDR3 sequence (DNA): TGTGCCAGCAGCTTAAGTATCCGGCAGACTAACTATGGCTACACCTTC.

This sequence joins TRBV4-2 and TRBJ2-1; D call uncertain. V was cut by 4 bases and J by 7 bases, with 17 bases left in between. The length of the CDR3 is 15 residues. Looked up from germline, CDR1 is LGHNA and CDR2 is YNFKEQ. The CDR3 loop reads CASSPPGAQENEQFF. CDR3 in DNA: TGTGCCAGCAGCCCCCCAGGTGCCCAGGAGAATGAGCAGTTCTTC.

The chain recombines TRBV5-4 with TRBJ2-3, with TRBD1 matching 10 bases. The germline V gene encodes CDR1 SGHNT and CDR2 YYREEE (reference sequence). The junction had 7 bases not matched to a gene; V was cut back by 4 bases and J by 2 bases. The CDR3 has 16 residues. CDR3 sequence (DNA): TGTGCCAGCAGCCCAGGACAGGGGGACCTCACAGATACGCAGTATTTT. Translation: CASSPGQGDLTDTQYF.

This clone was seen just once. The chain carries TRBV14 and TRBJ2-7, with D perhaps TRBD2 (5 bases). CDR1 and CDR2 (germline): SGHDN, FVKESK. The CDR3 extends over 13 amino acids. V was cut by 3 bases and J by 5 bases, with 11 bases left in between. CDR3 sequence (DNA): TGTGCCAGCAGCCAGGGTCGGGGTGACGAGCAGTACTTC. Encoded protein: CASSQGRGDEQYF.

The V gene is TRBV5-8, the J gene TRBJ1-5; maybe TRBD1 (6 bases). Trimming took 1 base from V and 1 from J, leaving 15 bases between them. This CDR3 spans 17 amino acids. Germline CDR1 reads SGHTS; CDR2 reads YDEGEE. The CDR3: CASSLLQGRGSNQPQHF. Here the CDR3 DNA reads TGTGCCAGCAGCTTGTTGCAGGGGCGAGGGAGCAATCAGCCCCAGCATTTT.

This clone showed up just once. The chain couples TRBV15 to TRBJ2-1, with TRBD2 matching over 13 bases. The CDR3 covers 18 residues. CDR1 is LNHNV and CDR2 is YYDKDF in the germline V gene (reference sequence). V was clipped by 0 bases and J by 5 bases; unmatched bases: 7. The CDR3 spells CATSRDRGLAGSHNEQFF. In DNA form, the CDR3 reads TGTGCCACCAGCAGAGATCGGGGACTAGCGGGATCCCACAATGAGCAGTTCTTC.

A note on this clone: The same CDR3 also results from other DNA sequences found in this sample. The V and J genes are TRBV18 and TRBJ1-1; TRBD1 matches at 9 bases. This CDR3 region has 14 residues. V dropped 6 bases and J dropped 1; count of bases not matched to a gene: 3. Germline V lookup: CDR1 KGHSH, CDR2 LQKENI. The CDR3 bases are TGTGCCAGCTCTCAGGGACAGGGGAACACTGAAGCTTTCTTT. It is translated as CASSQGQGNTEAFF.

V gene TRBV20-1 combines with J gene TRBJ2-3; D is ambiguous. V was pared by 6 bases and J by 5 bases, with 6 bases between. Germline V gene sequence: CDR1 DFQATT, CDR2 SNEGSKA (reference sequence). The length of the CDR3 is 10 residues. The CDR3 nucleotides are TGCAGTGCCATGGAAGATACGCAGTATTTT. Translating it yields CSAMEDTQYF.

J is TRBJ2-1 and V is TRBV6-1; no clear D. The germline V gene has CDR1 MNHNS and CDR2 SASEGT. This CDR3 is 10 amino acids long. Trimming took off 2 bases at V and 8 bases at J, with 1 base between the two ends. This CDR3 is CASSEYEQFF. The CDR3 DNA reads as TGTGCCAGCAGTGAATATGAGCAGTTCTTC.

This chain uses TRBV2 with TRBJ2-3; weak D call: TRBD2 (7 bases). V lost 1 base to trimming and J lost 5 bases, with 16 bases between them. Germline CDR1 and CDR2: SNHLY and FYNNEI. The length of the CDR3 is 16 residues. Here the CDR3 reads CASSEDGRGRKDTQYF. The DNA for the CDR3 is TGTGCCAGCAGTGAAGATGGGCGGGGGCGGAAAGATACGCAGTATTTT.

This chain links TRBV11-2 with TRBJ2-1; tentatively, D is TRBD2 (6 bases). CDR1 and CDR2 (germline): SGHAT, FQNNGV. This CDR3 region has 14 residues. V was pared by 5 bases and J by 12 bases, with 20 bases between. The CDR3 nucleotides are TGTGCCAGCAGCCCCCGCCTGAATGGGGAGGTGCAGTTCTTC. It is translated as CASSPRLNGEVQFF. Combining the CDR3 with reference TRBV11-2 and TRBJ2-1 gives the whole variable domain EAGVAQSPRYKIIEKRQSVAFWCNPISGHATLYWYQQILGQGPKLLIQFQNNGVVDDSQLPKDRFSAERLKGVDSTLKIQPAKLEDSAVYLCASSPRLNGEVQFFGPGTRLTVL.